The present entry profiles one T cell receptor beta chain with its context. CDR1 MDHEN and CDR2 SYDVKM come from the germline V gene. This CDR3 region has 14 residues. The J segment lost 3 bases and the V segment lost 6 bases, leaving 5 bases of the junction unmatched. The sample originates from a study of cytomegalovirus exposure and HLA in healthy donors. 60 Vbeta and 13 Jbeta primers were used in PCR. Only in-frame clones appear in the TCRdb table, and some are missing; sequencing was by immunoSEQ multiplex PCR. Of 160,000 or so clones listed, roughly 80% are singletons. The receptor comes from a woman younger than 30 in good health and CMV-seropositive. The specimen sequenced was PBMCs. J is TRBJ1-1 and V is TRBV28; 9 bases match TRBD1. CDR3 sequence: CASRRTGEDTEAFF. The CDR3 DNA is TGTGCCAGCAGGCGGACAGGGGAGGACACTGAAGCTTTCTTT.